This T cell receptor beta chain is drawn from a study of cytomegalovirus exposure and HLA in healthy donors. The table came from immunoSEQ multiplex PCR; TCRdb's copy has only in-frame clones and leaves some out. The sample contains tens of thousands of clones, 94% of which appear only once. V lost 7 bases and J lost 4, with 13 bases in between. From germline, CDR1 is GTSNPN and CDR2 SVGIG (reference sequence). The CDR3 runs 13 residues. Sample: PBMCs. The chain is built from TRBV30 and TRBJ2-2; maybe TRBD2 (5 bases). This clonotype originated in a woman younger than 35 in good health and CMV-seropositive. CDR3 bases: TGTGCCTCACATGACGGAGGCACCGGGGAGCTGTTTTTT. As protein: CASHDGGTGELFF.